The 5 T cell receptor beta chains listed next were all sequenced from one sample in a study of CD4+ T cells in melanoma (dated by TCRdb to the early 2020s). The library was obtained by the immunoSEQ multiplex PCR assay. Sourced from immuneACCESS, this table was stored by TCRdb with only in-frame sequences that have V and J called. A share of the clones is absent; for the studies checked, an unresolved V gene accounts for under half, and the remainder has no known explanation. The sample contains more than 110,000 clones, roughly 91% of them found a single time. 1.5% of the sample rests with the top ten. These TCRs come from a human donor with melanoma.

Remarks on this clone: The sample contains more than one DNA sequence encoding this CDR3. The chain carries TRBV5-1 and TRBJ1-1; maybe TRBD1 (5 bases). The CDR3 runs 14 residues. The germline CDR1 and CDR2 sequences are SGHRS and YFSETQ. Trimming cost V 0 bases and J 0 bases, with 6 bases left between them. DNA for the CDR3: TGCGCCAGCAGCTTGGGACAGATGAACACTGAAGCTTTCTTT. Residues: CASSLGQMNTEAFF.

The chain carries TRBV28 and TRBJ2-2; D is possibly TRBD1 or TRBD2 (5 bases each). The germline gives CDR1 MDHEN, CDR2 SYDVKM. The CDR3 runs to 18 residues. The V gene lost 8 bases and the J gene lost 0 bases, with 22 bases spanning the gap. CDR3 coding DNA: TGTGCCAGCTCCTCAGGGAGCAATCTGGGACCGAACACCGGGGAGCTGTTTTTT. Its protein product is CASSSGSNLGPNTGELFF.

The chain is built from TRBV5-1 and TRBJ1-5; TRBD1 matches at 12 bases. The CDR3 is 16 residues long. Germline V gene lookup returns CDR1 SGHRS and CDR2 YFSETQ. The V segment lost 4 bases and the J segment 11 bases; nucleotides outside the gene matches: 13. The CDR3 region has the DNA TGCGCCAGCAGCCCTGGGACAGGGGGCGCTTTAGGGTCCCAGCATTTT. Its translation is CASSPGTGGALGSQHF.

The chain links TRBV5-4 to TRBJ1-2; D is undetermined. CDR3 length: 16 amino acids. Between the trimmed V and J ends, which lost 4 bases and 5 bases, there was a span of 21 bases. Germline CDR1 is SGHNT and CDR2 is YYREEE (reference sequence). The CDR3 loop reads CASSPSSSGTGYGYTF. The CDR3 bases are TGTGCCAGCAGCCCTAGTAGCTCAGGAACTGGGTATGGCTACACCTTC.

The CDR3 protein is CAWSKPKLQGSEQYF. CDR3 sequence (DNA): TGTGCCTGGAGTAAACCAAAACTGCAGGGATCCGAGCAGTACTTC. The chain is built from TRBV30 and TRBJ2-7; a weak D match, TRBD1 (5 bases). The germline V and J ends were trimmed by 2 bases and 6 bases, with 20 bases remaining between them. Germline CDR1 reads GTSNPN; CDR2 reads SVGIG (reference sequence). This CDR3 is 15 amino acids long.